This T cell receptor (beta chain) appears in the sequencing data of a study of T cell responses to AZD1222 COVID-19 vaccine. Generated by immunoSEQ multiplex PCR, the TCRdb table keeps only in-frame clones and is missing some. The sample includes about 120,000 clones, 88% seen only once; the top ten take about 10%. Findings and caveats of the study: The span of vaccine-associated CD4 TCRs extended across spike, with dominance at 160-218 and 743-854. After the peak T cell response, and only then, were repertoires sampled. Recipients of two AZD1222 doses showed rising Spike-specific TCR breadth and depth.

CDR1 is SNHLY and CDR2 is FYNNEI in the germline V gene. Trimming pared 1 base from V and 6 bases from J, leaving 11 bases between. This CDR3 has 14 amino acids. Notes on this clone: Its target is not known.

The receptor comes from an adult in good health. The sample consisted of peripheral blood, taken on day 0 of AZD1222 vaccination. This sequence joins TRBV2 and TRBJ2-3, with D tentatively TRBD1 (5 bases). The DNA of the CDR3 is TGTGCCAGCAGTGAAGACAGGTCTATCGATACGCAGTATTTT. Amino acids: CASSEDRSIDTQYF. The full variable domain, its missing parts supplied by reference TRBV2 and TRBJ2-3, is EPEVTQTPSHQVTQMGQEVILRCVPISNHLYFYWYRQILGQKVEFLVSFYNNEISEKSEIFDDQFSVERPDGSNFTLKIRSTKLEDSAMYFCASSEDRSIDTQYFGPGTRLTVL.